Reported below is one T cell receptor beta chain. Its specificity is not known. The data derive from a study of memory CD8 T cells in hepatitis C reinfection. General study points: With five or six donors, public clonotype conclusions could not be definitive.

Here immunoSEQ multiplex PCR was the method, and the copy in TCRdb shows in-frame clones only, minus some. The table includes approximately 46,000 clones, roughly 89% detected once. V was pared by 3 bases and J by 4 bases, with 8 bases between. Germline V gene data show CDR1 as PRHDT and CDR2 as FYEKMQ (reference sequence). This CDR3 has 13 residues. Time point reported: late/post reinfection, 12 to 24 weeks after detection. Sorted cells were sequenced directly ex vivo without any in vitro expansion. This sequence originates from a man in his late teens or twenties with hepatitis C virus infection. The chain joins TRBV13 to TRBJ2-3; D is possibly TRBD1 (6 bases). Sample: naive CD8+ T cells sorted from blood. The CDR3 nucleotides are TGTGCCAGCAGCTTCAGGGGTGCAGATACGCAGTATTTT. Amino acid sequence: CASSFRGADTQYF.